This TCR beta chain came from a study of blood T cell repertoires in COVID-19. Overall study context: COVID-19 samples, acute and convalescent, were from the United States, Italy and Spain. Sources were T cells, B-cell-depleted T cells, or PBMCs; the material itself was cDNA or gDNA.

The CDR3 has 12 amino acids. V lost 6 bases to trimming and J lost 6 bases, with 6 bases between them. Germline V gives CDR1 MNHEY, CDR2 SVGAGI. In the study's own analysis: Using reference gene primer amplification, nucleated cell counts were estimated. Method: immunoSEQ multiplex PCR; TCRdb's copy keeps in-frame clones and lacks some. The V and J calls and the clone size are those of that table, but D and trimming were determined from the DNA. The table has about 18,000 clones, around 90% seen once; the top ten hold roughly 8%. This chain links TRBV6-5 with TRBJ1-6; the D gene is possibly TRBD1 (6 bases). The receptor's source is a human donor in a cohort sampled during active COVID-19. The donor label of this sample is uncertain. The sequenced sample was peripheral blood. The CDR3: CASRDSNSPLHF. CDR3 DNA sequence: TGTGCCAGCAGGGACAGTAATTCACCCCTCCACTTT.